This record covers a single T cell receptor (beta chain). These data originate in a study of identifying expanded T cells in peripheral blood. Produced via immunoSEQ multiplex PCR; TCRdb's table is partial and in-frame only. Found here are around 100,000 clones, 88% of them singletons; the top ten hold just over 5.5%. Germline lookup yields CDR1 GTSNPN and CDR2 SVGIG (reference sequence). J lost 7 bases, V lost 5 bases, and 5 bases had no gene match. The CDR3 loop spans 13 amino acids. This receptor was taken from a person aged 18 to 75 in good health. The chain has TRBV30 and TRBJ2-5, with 12 bases identical to TRBD2. Sequencing was done on a sample of blood. CDR3 sequence (DNA): TGTGCCTGGGGCGGGACTAGCGGGTGGACCCAGTACTTC. It translates to CAWGGTSGWTQYF.